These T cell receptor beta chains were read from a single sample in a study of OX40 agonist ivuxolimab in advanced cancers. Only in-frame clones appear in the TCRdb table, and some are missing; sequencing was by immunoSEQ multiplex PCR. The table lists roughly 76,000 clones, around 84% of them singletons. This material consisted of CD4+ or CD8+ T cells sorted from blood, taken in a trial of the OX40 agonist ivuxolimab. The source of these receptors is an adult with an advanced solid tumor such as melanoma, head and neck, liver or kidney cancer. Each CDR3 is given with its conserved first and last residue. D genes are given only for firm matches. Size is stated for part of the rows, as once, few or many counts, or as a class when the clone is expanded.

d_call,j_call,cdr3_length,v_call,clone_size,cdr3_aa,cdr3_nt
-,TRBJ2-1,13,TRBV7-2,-,CASSLAGPAKQFF,TGTGCCAGCAGCTTAGCAGGTCCCGCTAAGCAGTTCTTC
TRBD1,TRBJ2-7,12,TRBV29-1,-,CSASSRGYEQYF,TGCAGCGCGTCCTCCAGGGGGTACGAGCAGTACTTC
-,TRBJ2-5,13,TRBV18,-,CASSPNREETQYF,TGTGCCAGCTCACCCAACAGGGAAGAGACCCAGTACTTC
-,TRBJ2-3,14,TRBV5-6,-,CASSFPDDSGTQYF,TGTGCCAGCAGCTTTCCAGACGATTCAGGGACGCAGTATTTT
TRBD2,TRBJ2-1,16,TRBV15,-,CATSRGPGLAGPEQFF,TGTGCCACCAGCAGGGGACCGGGACTAGCGGGGCCTGAGCAGTTCTTC
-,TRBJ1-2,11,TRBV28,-,CASTKGVGYTF,TGTGCCAGCACCAAGGGAGTTGGCTACACCTTC
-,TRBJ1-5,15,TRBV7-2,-,CASSFEPYSNQPQHF,TGTGCCAGCAGCTTCGAACCCTATAGCAATCAGCCCCAGCATTTT
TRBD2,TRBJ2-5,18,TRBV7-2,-,CASSSRTSGGASFRTQYF,TGTGCCAGCAGCTCGAGGACTAGCGGGGGGGCCTCCTTCAGGACCCAGTACTTC
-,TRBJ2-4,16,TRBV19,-,CASSIGVRSGLNIQYF,TGTGCCAGTAGTATAGGGGTAAGATCGGGACTAAACATTCAGTACTTC
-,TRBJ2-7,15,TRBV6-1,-,CASRMSALASYEQYF,TGTGCCAGCAGGATGTCCGCGCTTGCGTCCTACGAGCAGTACTTC
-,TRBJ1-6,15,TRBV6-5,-,CASSLRTARGSPLHF,TGTGCCAGCAGTCTCAGGACGGCTAGGGGTTCACCCCTCCACTTT
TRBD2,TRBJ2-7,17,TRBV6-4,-,CASSDPPGEGGRNEQYF,TGTGCCAGCAGTGACCCCCCGGGGGAGGGTGGTAGGAACGAGCAGTACTTC
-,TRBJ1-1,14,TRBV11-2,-,CASSWGGLNTEAFF,TGTGCCAGCAGCTGGGGGGGGCTGAACACTGAAGCTTTCTTT
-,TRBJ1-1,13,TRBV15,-,CATSRDSPRKAFF,TGTGCCACCAGCAGAGATTCCCCTAGGAAAGCTTTCTTT
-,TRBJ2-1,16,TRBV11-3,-,CASSLGARPGNNEQFF,TGTGCCAGCAGCTTAGGGGCACGACCCGGCAACAATGAGCAGTTCTTC
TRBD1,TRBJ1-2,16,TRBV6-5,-,CASSYSKAGQGYGYTF,TGTGCCAGCAGTTACTCCAAGGCCGGACAGGGCTATGGCTACACCTTC
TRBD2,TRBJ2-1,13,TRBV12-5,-,CASGVEAGVEQFF,TGTGCTAGTGGTGTGGAGGCGGGGGTCGAGCAGTTCTTC
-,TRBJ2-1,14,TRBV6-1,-,CASQRVSSSNEQFF,TGTGCCAGTCAGAGGGTCTCGTCCTCTAATGAGCAGTTCTTC
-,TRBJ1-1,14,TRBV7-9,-,CASSWGSGSTEAFF,TGTGCCAGCAGCTGGGGGTCCGGGAGCACTGAAGCTTTCTTT
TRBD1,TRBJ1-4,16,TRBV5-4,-,CASSTKTGRSNEKLFF,TGTGCCAGCAGCACCAAGACAGGGCGGTCTAATGAAAAACTGTTTTTT
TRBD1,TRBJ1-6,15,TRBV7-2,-,CASSPQTGANSPLHF,TGTGCCAGCAGCCCCCAGACAGGGGCAAATTCACCCCTCCACTTT
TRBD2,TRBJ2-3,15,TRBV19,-,CASSISGGAVDTQYF,TGTGCCAGTAGTATAAGCGGGGGGGCTGTAGATACGCAGTATTTT
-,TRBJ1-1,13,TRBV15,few,CATSRQGSAEAFF,TGTGCCACCAGCAGACAGGGGTCCGCTGAAGCTTTCTTT
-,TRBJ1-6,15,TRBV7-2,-,CASSLNTGTDSPLHF,TGTGCCAGCAGCTTAAATACAGGGACCGATTCACCCCTCCACTTT
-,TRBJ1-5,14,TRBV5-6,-,CASSLRGLVEPQHF,TGTGCCAGCAGCTTGAGGGGCCTCGTGGAACCCCAGCATTTT
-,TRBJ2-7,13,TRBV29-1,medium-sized,CSVVESSSYEQYF,TGCAGCGTGGTGGAGTCCAGCTCCTACGAGCAGTACTTC
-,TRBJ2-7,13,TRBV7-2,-,CASSSDLYYEQYF,TGTGCCAGCAGCTCGGACCTGTACTACGAGCAGTACTTC
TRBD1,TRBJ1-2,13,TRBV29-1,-,CSVGTGGAYGYTF,TGCAGCGTAGGGACAGGGGGGGCCTATGGCTACACCTTC
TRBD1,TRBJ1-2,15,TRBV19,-,CASSARDRRSRGYTF,TGTGCCAGTAGTGCACGGGACAGGAGGTCTAGGGGCTACACCTTC
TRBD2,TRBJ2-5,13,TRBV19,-,CASSGGTQETQYF,TGTGCCAGTAGCGGGGGGACCCAAGAGACCCAGTACTTC
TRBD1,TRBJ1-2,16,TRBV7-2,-,CASSLPGTGLSYGYTF,TGTGCCAGCAGCTTACCCGGGACAGGGCTTAGCTATGGCTACACCTTC